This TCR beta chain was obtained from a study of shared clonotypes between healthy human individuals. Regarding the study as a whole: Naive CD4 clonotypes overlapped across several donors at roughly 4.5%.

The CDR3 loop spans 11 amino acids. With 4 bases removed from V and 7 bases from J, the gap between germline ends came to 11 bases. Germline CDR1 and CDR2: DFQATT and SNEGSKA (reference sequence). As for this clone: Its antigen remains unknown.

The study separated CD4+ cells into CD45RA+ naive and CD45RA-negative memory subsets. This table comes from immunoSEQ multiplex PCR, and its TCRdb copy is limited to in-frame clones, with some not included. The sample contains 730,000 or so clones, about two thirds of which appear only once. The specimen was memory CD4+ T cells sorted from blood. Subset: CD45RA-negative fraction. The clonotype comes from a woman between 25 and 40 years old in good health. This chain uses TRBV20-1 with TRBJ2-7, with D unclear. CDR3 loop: CSAKLNREQYF. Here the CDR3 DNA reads TGCAGTGCTAAACTGAATCGGGAGCAGTACTTC.